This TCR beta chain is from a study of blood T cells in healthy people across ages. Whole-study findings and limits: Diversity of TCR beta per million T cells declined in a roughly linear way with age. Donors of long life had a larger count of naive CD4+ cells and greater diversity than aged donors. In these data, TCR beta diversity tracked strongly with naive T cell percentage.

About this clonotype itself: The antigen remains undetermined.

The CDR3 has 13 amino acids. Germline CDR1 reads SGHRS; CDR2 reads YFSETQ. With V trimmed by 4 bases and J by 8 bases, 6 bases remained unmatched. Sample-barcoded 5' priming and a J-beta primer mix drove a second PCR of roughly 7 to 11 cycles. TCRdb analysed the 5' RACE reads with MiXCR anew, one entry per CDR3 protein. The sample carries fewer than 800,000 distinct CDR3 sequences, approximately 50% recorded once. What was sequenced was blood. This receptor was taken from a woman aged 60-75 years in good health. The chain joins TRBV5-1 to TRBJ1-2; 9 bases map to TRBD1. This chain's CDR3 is CASSDRDRDGYTF. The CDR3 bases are TGCGCCAGCAGCGACCGGGACAGGGACGGCTACACCTTC.